The rows below give T cell receptor beta chains drawn from one sample of a study of shared clonotypes between healthy human individuals. Sequencing was performed with immunoSEQ multiplex PCR; in TCRdb, only in-frame clones are kept and a portion is missing. Of 2 million to 2.5 million clones listed, 85% to 95% are singletons. The source material was naive CD4+ T cells from PBMCs. The receptors come from a man aged 18 to 30 in good health. Some clones in this sample may be carry-over from other donors' samples. The CDR3 runs from the conserved cysteine through the conserved F or W. Clone size is given for some rows only: seen once, a few or many times, or a class if the clone is expanded.

CAISESMGRSSLGANVLTF | . | TRBV10-3
CASSDYGLSAYEQYF | . | TRBV2
CASSLGGLAGVDEQFF | . | TRBV7-2
CASRVGRGGAQPQHF | . | TRBV28
CASSLAGATDTQYF | . | TRBV7-3
CAISEGRGPYEQYF | . | TRBV10-3
CASSVGTRPNEKLFF | . | TRBV9
CASSRRQGALNTEAFF | . | TRBV19
CASSYPGGHTEAFF | . | TRBV6-5
CASSYGTSSSYEQYF | . | TRBV6-6
CASSESGTESYEQYF | . | TRBV10-1
CASTQGPGELFF | . | TRBV2
CAVGGDGYTF | few | TRBV4-1
CASSPPGGQETQYF | . | TRBV11-2
CASSPGTGLNYGYTF | . | TRBV6-5
CASSTALGLGEQFF | . | TRBV19
CASTLRESGGYTF | once | TRBV28
CASSLGTAASTDTQYF | . | TRBV7-8
CASSIRPGTSVKEGNNEQFF | . | TRBV19
CASSLSRGRTDTQYF | . | TRBV5-4
CASKGGGSNQPQHF | . | TRBV28
CASRLTGGSTDTQYF | . | TRBV5-1
CASSVTSGTDTQYF | . | TRBV2
CASRIPGLGGYTF | few | TRBV6-5
CASSYRISNEQYF | . | TRBV7-8
CASTMAGQVGTEAFF | few | TRBV5-1
CSVEPIGNEQFF | once | TRBV29-1
CASSQIGLSGLNNEQFF | . | TRBV11-2
CATSRDRDTDTGGGDEQFF | . | TRBV15
CASNRVAETQYF | . | TRBV2
CASSQRGLATNEQFF | . | TRBV4-1
CATSSDLLAETQYF | . | TRBV15
CAWELNRGEQYF | . | TRBV30
CAISEEHSGDYNEQFF | . | TRBV10-3
CATLSNEQFF | once | TRBV28
CASSLIAGVGTDTQYF | once | TRBV5-1